This TCR beta chain comes out of a study of cytomegalovirus exposure and HLA in healthy donors. Findings of the study overall: About 180 TCR beta chains were listed as cytomegalovirus-associated. Rare TCR sequences dominated, though some public TCRs recurred in many donors. Cytomegalovirus status was reportedly diagnosed by the classifier with high specificity and sensitivity.

Concerning this clone itself: Antigen specificity is unknown.

V dropped 9 bases and J dropped 4; count of bases not matched to a gene: 8. Germline V gene data show CDR1 as LNHDA and CDR2 as SQIVND (reference sequence). This CDR3 comprises 13 residues. Only in-frame clones appear in the TCRdb table, and some are missing; sequencing was by immunoSEQ multiplex PCR. The table lists around 100,000 clones, about 95% of them singletons, with around 0.85% in the top ten. The TCR was taken from a young woman in good health and CMV-seronegative. The chain carries TRBV19 and TRBJ1-2; 7 bases agree with TRBD1. The sequencing sample was made of PBMCs. CDR3 amino acids: CASSDRAGYGYTF. The CDR3 coding sequence is TGTGCCAGCTCCGACAGGGCGGGCTATGGCTACACCTTC.